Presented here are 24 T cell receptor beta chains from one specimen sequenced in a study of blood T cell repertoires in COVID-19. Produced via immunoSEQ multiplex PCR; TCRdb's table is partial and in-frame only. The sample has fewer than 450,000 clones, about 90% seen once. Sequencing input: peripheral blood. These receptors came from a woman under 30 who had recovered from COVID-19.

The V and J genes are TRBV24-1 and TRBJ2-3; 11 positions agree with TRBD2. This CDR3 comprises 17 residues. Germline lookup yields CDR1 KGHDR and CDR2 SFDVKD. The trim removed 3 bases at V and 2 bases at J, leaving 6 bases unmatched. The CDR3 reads CATSDRSSGRITDTQYF. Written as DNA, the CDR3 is TGTGCCACCAGTGATCGGTCTAGCGGGAGGATCACAGATACGCAGTATTTT.

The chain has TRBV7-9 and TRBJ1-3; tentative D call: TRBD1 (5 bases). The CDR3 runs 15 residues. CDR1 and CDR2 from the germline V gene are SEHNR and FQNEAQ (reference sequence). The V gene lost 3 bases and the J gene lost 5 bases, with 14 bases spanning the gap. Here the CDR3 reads CASSFGQGGRNTIYF. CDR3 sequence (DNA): TGTGCCAGCAGCTTCGGGCAGGGAGGTAGAAACACCATATATTTT.

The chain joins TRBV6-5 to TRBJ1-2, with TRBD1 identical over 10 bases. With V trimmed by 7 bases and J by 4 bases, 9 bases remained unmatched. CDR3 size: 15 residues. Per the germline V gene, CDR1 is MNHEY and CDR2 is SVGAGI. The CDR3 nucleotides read TGTGCCAGCACCCGATCCGGGACAGGGGTCTATGGCTACACCTTC. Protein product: CASTRSGTGVYGYTF.

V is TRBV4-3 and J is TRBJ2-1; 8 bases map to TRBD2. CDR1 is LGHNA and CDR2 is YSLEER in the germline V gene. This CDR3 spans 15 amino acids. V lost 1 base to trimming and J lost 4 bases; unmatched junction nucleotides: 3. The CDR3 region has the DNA TGCGCCAGCAGCCAAGGGACTAGCCCTTACAATGAGCAGTTCTTC. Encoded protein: CASSQGTSPYNEQFF.

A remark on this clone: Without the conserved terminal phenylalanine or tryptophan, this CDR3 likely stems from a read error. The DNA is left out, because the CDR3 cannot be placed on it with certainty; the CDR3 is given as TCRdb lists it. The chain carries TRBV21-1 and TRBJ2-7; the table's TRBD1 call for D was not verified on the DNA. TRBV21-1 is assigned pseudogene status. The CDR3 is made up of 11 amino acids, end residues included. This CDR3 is CASISSGQGFD.

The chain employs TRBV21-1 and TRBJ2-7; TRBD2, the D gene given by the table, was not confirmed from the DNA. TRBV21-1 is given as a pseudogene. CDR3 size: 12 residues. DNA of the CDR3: TGTGCCAGCAGCAAATGCGGAGTAGAGCAGTACGTC. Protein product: CASSKCGVEQYV.

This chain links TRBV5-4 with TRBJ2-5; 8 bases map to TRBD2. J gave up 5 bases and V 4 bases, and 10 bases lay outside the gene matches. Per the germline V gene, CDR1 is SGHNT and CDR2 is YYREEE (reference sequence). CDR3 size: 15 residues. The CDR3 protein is CASSPYRGGGETQYF. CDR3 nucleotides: TGTGCCAGCAGCCCCTACCGGGGGGGTGGGGAGACCCAGTACTTC.

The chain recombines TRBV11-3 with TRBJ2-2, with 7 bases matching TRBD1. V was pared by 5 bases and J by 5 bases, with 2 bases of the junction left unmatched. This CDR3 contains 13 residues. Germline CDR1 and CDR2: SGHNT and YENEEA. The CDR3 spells CASSHRGTGELFF. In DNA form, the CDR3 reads TGTGCCAGCAGCCACAGGGGTACCGGGGAGCTGTTTTTT.

CDR3 sequence: CAWSPSSFYEQYV. The CDR3 coding sequence is TGTGCCTGGAGTCCTTCTAGCTTCTACGAGCAGTACGTC. The J gene is TRBJ2-7, the V gene TRBV30; D perhaps matches TRBD2 (5 bases). Trimming took 2 bases from V and 3 from J, leaving 11 bases between them. Germline CDR1 and CDR2: GTSNPN and SVGIG (reference sequence). The CDR3 loop spans 13 amino acids.

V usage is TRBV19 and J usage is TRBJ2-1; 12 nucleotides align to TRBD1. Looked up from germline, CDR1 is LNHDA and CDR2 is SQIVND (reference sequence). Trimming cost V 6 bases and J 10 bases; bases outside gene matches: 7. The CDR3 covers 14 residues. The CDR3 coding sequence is TGTGCCAGTAGGTCCCGGGACAGGGGGCAGGAGCAGTTCTTC. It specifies CASRSRDRGQEQFF.

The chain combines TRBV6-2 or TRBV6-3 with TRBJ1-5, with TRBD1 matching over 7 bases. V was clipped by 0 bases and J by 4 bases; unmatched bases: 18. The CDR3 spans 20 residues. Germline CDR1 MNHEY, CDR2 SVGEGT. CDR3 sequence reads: CASSYSQGNGARGWNQPQHF. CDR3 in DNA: TGTGCCAGCAGTTACTCACAGGGGAACGGGGCGAGAGGTTGGAATCAGCCCCAGCATTTT.

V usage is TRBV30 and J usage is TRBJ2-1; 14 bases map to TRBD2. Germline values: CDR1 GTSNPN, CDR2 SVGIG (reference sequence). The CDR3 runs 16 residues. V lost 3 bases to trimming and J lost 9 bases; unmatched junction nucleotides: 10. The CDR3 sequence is CAWRTSGRAGGGEQFF. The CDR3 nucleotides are TGTGCCTGGAGGACTAGCGGGAGGGCCGGGGGCGGTGAGCAGTTCTTC.

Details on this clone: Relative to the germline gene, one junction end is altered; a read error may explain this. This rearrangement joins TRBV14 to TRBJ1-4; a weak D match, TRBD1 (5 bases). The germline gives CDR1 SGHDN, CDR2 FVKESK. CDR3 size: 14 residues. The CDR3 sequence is CASSQAGTSEKLFF. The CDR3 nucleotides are TGTGCCAGCAGCCAAGCAGGGACTAGTGAAAAACTGTTTTTT. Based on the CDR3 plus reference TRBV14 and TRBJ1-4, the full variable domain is EAGVTQFPSHSVIEKGQTVTLRCDPISGHDNLYWYRRVMGKEIKFLLHFVKESKQDESGMPNNRFLAERTGGTYSTLKVQPAELEDSGVYFCASSQAGTSEKLFFGSGTQLSVL.

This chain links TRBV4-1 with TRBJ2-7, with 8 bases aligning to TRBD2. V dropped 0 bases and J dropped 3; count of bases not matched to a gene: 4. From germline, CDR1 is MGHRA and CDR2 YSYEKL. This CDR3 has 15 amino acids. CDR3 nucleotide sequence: TGCGCCAGCAGCCAAGATCTAGCGGGTATCTACGAGCAGTACGTC. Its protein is CASSQDLAGIYEQYV.

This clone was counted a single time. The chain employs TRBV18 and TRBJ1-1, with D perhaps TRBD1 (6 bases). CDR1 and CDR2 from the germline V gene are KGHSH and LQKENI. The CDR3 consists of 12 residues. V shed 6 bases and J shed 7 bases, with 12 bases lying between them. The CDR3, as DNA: TGTGCCAGCTCGTTTTACAGGGATGAAGCTTTCTTT. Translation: CASSFYRDEAFF.

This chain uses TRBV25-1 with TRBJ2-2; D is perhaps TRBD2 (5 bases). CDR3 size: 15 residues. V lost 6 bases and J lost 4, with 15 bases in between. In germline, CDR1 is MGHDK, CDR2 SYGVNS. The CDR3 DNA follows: TGTGCCAGCAGCGTAAGGCTAGCCGGCACCGGGGAGCTGTTTTTT. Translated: CASSVRLAGTGELFF.

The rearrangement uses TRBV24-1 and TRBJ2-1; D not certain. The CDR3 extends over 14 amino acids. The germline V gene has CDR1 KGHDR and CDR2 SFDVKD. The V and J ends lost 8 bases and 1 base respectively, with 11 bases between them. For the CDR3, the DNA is TGTGCCACCAAGTCGGCGGATTCCTACAATGAGCAGTTCTTC. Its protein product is CATKSADSYNEQFF.

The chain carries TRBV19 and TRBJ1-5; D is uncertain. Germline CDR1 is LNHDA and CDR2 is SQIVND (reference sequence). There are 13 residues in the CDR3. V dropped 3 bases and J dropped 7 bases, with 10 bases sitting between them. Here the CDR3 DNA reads TGTGCCAGTAGTATGCTGGTCGCGCAGCCCCAGCATTTT. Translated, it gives CASSMLVAQPQHF.

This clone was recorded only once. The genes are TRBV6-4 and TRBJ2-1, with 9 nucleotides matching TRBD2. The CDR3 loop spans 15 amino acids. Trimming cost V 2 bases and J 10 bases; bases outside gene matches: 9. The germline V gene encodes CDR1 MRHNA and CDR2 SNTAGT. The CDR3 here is CASSDRPGTSIEQFF. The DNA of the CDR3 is TGTGCCAGCAGTGACCGTCCCGGGACTAGCATAGAGCAGTTCTTC.

Here the CDR3 DNA reads TGCGCCAGCAGGGGAGAACAGGGGGGCGGTAATGAAAAACTGTTTTTT. Encoded protein: CASRGEQGGGNEKLFF. The gene calls are TRBV10-2 and TRBJ1-4; 8 bases are a match to TRBD1. Per the germline V gene, CDR1 is WSHSY and CDR2 is SAAADI. The J segment lost 4 bases and the V segment lost 6 bases, leaving 10 bases of the junction unmatched. The CDR3 totals 16 residues.

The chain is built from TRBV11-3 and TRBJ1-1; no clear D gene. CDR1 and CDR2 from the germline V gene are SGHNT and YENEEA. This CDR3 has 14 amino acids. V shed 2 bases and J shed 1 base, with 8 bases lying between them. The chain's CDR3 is CASSLNSGNTEAFF. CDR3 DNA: TGTGCCAGCAGCTTAAACTCGGGGAACACTGAAGCTTTCTTT.

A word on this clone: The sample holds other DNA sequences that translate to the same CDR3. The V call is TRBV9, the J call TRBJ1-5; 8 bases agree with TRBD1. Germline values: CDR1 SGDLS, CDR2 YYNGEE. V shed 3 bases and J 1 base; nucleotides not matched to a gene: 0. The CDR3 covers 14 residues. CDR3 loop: CASSGTGSNQPQHF. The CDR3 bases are TGTGCCAGCAGCGGGACAGGGAGCAATCAGCCCCAGCATTTT.

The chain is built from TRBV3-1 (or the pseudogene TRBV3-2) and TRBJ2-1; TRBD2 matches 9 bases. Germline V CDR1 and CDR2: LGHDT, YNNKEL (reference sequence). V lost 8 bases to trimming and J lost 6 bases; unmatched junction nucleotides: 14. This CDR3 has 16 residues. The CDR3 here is CASGSKRLAVGNEQFF. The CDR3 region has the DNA TGTGCCAGCGGATCGAAAAGACTAGCGGTGGGCAATGAGCAGTTCTTC.

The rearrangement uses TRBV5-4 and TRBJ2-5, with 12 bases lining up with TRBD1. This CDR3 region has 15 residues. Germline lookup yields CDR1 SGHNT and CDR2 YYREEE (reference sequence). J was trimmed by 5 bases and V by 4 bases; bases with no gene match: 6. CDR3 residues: CASSIGTGGLETQYF. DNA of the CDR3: TGTGCCAGCAGCATAGGGACAGGGGGCTTGGAGACCCAGTACTTC.